This T cell receptor (beta chain) was identified in a study of T cell repertoires in cytomegalovirus infection. Germline V gene lookup returns CDR1 DFQATT and CDR2 SNEGSKA (reference sequence). V was pared by 3 bases and J by 5 bases, with 18 bases of the junction left unmatched. The CDR3 has 17 amino acids. Using its own MiXCR run on the reads, TCRdb lists one record per CDR3 protein. The data contain about 310,000 distinct CDR3 sequences, 15% to 20% of them singletons. The clonotype was recovered from a human donor in good health (CMV status not recorded). Some clones in this sample may be carry-over from other donors' samples. Sequencing used PBMCs. The chain uses TRBV20-1 and TRBJ1-1; 7 nucleotides agree with TRBD1. The CDR3 is CSARDTGDYGGRTEAFF. CDR3 DNA sequence: TGCAGTGCTAGGGACACAGGGGATTATGGTGGTAGGACTGAAGCTTTCTTT.